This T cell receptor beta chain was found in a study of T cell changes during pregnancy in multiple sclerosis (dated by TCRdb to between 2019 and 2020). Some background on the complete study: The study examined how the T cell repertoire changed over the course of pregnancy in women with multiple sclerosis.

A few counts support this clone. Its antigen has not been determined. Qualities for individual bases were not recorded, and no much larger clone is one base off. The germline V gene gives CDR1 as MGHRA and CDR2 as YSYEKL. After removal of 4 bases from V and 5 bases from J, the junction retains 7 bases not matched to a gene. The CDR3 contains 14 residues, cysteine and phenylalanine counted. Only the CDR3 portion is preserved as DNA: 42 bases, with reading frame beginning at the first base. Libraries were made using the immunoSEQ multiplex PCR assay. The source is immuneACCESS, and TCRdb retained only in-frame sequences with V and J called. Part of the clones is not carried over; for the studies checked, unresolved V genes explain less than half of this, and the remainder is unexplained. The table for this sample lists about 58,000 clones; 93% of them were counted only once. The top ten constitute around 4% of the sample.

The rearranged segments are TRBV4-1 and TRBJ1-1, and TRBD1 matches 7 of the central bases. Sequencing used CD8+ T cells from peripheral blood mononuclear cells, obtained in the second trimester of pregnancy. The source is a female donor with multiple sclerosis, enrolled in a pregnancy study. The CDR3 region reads CASSPIGGGTEAFF. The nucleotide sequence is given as TGCGCCAGCAGCCCAATAGGGGGCGGGACTGAAGCTTTCTTT.